This T cell receptor beta chain originates from a study of OX40 agonist ivuxolimab in advanced cancers. For the study at large: Partial responses were observed in three patients, of whom one had hepatocellular carcinoma and two had cutaneous melanoma.

The V end was cut by 6 bases, the J end by 0 bases, with 11 bases between. CDR1 and CDR2 (germline): SNHLY, FYNNEI. The CDR3 runs to 14 residues. The assay was immunoSEQ multiplex PCR, and TCRdb's table has in-frame clones only and misses some. This sample has around 61,000 clones, with approximately 86% found just once. The chain is built from TRBV2 and TRBJ1-1; D possibly corresponds to TRBD1 (5 bases). The receptor's source is an adult with an advanced solid tumor such as melanoma, head and neck, liver or kidney cancer. This sample comprised CD4+ or CD8+ T cells sorted from blood, obtained in a trial of the OX40 agonist ivuxolimab. The CDR3 reads CASRWTILNTEAFF. CDR3 bases: TGTGCCAGCAGGTGGACAATCTTGAACACTGAAGCTTTCTTT.